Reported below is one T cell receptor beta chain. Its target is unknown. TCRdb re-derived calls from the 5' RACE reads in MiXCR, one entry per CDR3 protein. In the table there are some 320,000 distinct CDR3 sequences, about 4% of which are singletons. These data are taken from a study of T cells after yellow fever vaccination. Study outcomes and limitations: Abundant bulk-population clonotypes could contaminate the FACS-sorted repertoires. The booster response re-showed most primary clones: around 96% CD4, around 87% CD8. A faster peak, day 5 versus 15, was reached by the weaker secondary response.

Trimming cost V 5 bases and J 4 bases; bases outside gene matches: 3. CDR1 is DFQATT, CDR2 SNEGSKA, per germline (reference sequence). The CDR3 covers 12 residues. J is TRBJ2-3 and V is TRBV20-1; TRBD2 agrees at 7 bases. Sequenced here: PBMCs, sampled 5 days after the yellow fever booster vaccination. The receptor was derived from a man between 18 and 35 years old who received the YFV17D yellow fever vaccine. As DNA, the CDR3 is TGCAGTGCTCCACTAGCGCCAGATACGCAGTATTTT. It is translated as CSAPLAPDTQYF.